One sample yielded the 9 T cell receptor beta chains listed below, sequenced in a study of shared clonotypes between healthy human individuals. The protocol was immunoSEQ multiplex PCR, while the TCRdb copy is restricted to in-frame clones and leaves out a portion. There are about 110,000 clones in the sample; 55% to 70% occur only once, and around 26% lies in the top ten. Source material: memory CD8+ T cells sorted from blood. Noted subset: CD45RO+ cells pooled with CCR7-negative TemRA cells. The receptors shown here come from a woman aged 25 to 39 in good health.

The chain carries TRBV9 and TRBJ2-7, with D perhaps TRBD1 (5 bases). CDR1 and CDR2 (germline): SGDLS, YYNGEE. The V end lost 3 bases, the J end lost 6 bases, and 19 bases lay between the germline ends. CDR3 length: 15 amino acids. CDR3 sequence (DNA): TGTGCCAGCAGCGAAGACACGGAACTAAGGGGCGAGCAGTACTTC. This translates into CASSEDTELRGEQYF.

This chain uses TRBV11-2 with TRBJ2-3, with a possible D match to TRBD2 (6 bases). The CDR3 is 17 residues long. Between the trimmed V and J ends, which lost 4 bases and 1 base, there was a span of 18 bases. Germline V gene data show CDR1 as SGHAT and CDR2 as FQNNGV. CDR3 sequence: CASSYMGAGLGTDTQYF. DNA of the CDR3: TGTGCCAGCAGCTATATGGGAGCGGGCCTTGGCACAGATACGCAGTATTTT. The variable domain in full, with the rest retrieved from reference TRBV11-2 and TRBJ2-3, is EAGVAQSPRYKIIEKRQSVAFWCNPISGHATLYWYQQILGQGPKLLIQFQNNGVVDDSQLPKDRFSAERLKGVDSTLKIQPAKLEDSAVYLCASSYMGAGLGTDTQYFGPGTRLTVL.

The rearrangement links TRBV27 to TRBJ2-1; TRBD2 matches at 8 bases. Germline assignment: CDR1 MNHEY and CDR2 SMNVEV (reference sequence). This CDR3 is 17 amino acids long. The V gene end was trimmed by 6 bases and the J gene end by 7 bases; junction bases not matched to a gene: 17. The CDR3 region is CASRSVSGSSPVNEQFF. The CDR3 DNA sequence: TGTGCCAGCAGATCCGTCAGCGGGAGCTCCCCGGTAAATGAGCAGTTCTTC.

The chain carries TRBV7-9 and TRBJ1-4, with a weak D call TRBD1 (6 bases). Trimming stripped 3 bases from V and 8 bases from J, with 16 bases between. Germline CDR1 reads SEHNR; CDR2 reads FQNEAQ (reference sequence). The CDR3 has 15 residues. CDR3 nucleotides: TGTGCCAGCAGCTTGGTGCGGGACACAGTAGAAAAACTGTTTTTT. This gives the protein CASSLVRDTVEKLFF. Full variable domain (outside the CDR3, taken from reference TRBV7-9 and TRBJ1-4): DTGVSQNPRHKITKRGQNVTFRCDPISEHNRLYWYRQTLGQGPEFLTYFQNEAQLEKSRLLSDRFSAERPKGSFSTLEIQRTEQGDSAMYLCASSLVRDTVEKLFFGSGTQLSVL.

CDR3: CASSSTSDLVEQYF. In nucleotides, the CDR3 is TGTGCCAGCAGCTCAACTAGCGACCTGGTGGAGCAGTACTTC. The chain combines TRBV5-5 with TRBJ2-7; 7 positions match TRBD2. V shed 3 bases, J shed 7 bases, and the junction held 10 bases outside the gene matches. Germline CDR1 reads SGHKS; CDR2 reads YYEKEE (reference sequence). This CDR3 is 14 amino acids long.

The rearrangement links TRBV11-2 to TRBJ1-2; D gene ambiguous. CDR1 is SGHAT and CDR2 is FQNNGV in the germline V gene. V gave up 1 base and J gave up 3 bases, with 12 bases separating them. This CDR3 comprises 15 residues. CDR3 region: CASSLVPGQDYGYTF. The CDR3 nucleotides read TGTGCCAGCAGCTTAGTCCCCGGCCAAGACTATGGCTACACCTTC. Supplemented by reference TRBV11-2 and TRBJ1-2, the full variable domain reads EAGVAQSPRYKIIEKRQSVAFWCNPISGHATLYWYQQILGQGPKLLIQFQNNGVVDDSQLPKDRFSAERLKGVDSTLKIQPAKLEDSAVYLCASSLVPGQDYGYTFGSGTRLTVV.

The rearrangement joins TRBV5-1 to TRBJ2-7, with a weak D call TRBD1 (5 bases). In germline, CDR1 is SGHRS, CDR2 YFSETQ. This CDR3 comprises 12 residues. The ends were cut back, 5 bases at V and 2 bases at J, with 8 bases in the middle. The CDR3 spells CASSDRTYEQYF. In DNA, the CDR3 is TGCGCCAGCAGTGACAGAACCTACGAGCAGTACTTC.

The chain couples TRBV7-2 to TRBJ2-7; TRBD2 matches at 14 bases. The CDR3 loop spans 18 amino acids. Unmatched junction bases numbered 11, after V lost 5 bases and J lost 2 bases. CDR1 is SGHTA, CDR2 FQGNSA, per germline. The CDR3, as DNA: TGTGCCAGCAGCCCGACTAGCGGGAGGGCGACGGTACCCTACGAGCAGTACTTC. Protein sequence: CASSPTSGRATVPYEQYF. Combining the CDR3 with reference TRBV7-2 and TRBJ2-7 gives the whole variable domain GAGVSQSPSNKVTEKGKDVELRCDPISGHTALYWYRQSLGQGLEFLIYFQGNSAPDKSGLPSDRFSAERTGGSVSTLTIQRTQQEDSAVYLCASSPTSGRATVPYEQYFGPGTRLTVT.

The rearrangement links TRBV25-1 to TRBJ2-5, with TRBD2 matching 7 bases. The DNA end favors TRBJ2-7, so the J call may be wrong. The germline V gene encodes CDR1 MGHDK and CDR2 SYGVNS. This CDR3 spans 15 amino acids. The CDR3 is CASSESASGPYEQYF. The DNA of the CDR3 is TGTGCCAGCAGTGAATCGGCTAGCGGTCCCTACGAGCAGTACTTC.